Reported below is one TCR beta chain. Sequenced by immunoSEQ multiplex PCR; TCRdb stores in-frame clones only, minus some. The sample has a few million clones, 90% to 95% seen once; the top ten hold 0.11% to 0.15%. This record comes from a study of shared clonotypes between healthy human individuals. Study background: The cohort comprised a couple of women and a few men. Their ages spanned 18 to 49 years.

The study separated CD4+ cells into CD45RA+ naive and CD45RA-negative memory subsets. V was cut by 0 bases and J by 1 base, with 12 bases left in between. This CDR3 contains 16 residues. Germline V CDR1 and CDR2: SGHRS, YFSETQ. The V call is TRBV5-1, the J call TRBJ2-3; D might be TRBD1 (6 bases). Sequencing was done on a sample of naive CD4+ T cells sorted from blood. Subset here: CD45RA+ positively selected. This receptor was obtained from a man aged 18 to 35 in good health. The CDR3 is CASSLGQAHGTDTQYF. The CDR3 DNA sequence: TGCGCCAGCAGCTTGGGACAGGCCCATGGCACAGATACGCAGTATTTT.